The source of this T cell receptor (beta chain) is a study of cytomegalovirus exposure and HLA in healthy donors. Study context: A previous analysis identified approximately 120 million unique TCR beta sequences derived from about 180 million T cells.

PCR primers comprised 60 Vbeta and 13 Jbeta primers. Here immunoSEQ multiplex PCR was the method, and the copy in TCRdb shows in-frame clones only, minus some. The repertoire includes over 150,000 clones, 75% to 85% of them detected once, and less than 9% sits in the top ten. At sampling all donors were nominally healthy, likely with unrecorded immune exposures. The CDR3 is 16 residues long. CDR1 and CDR2 (germline): SGHTA, FQGNSA. V lost 1 base and J 4 bases, leaving 16 bases between the germline ends. General observations from the study: Sequencing likely produced, as an artifact, a cluster of highly shared sequence variants.

This clone appeared once. Its specificity is not known. The rearrangement links TRBV7-2 to TRBJ1-2; D may be TRBD1 (6 bases). The TCR sequence derives from a male donor in good health and CMV-seropositive. Specimen: PBMCs. The CDR3 loop is CASSLDGGPVGYGYTF. CDR3 nucleotides: TGTGCCAGCAGCTTAGATGGGGGCCCGGTCGGCTATGGCTACACCTTC.